This T cell receptor (beta chain) stems from a study of blood T cells in healthy people across ages. A J-beta primer mix and a sample-barcoded 5' primer were used in a second PCR of roughly 6 to 12 cycles. Using its own MiXCR run on the 5' RACE reads, TCRdb lists one record per CDR3 protein. The profile covers 1 million or so distinct CDR3 sequences, with around 27% appearing a single time and less than 0.85% taken by the ten largest. This clonotype was detected ten times or more. The CDR3 is made up of 15 amino acids. Looked up from germline, CDR1 is SGHTA and CDR2 is FQGTGA. The V end lost 1 base, the J end lost 5 bases, and 14 bases lay between the germline ends. Each of the donors had approximately 10 milliliters of peripheral blood drawn into EDTA-treated Vacutainer tubes. The same sample was also used in a study of T cells of mothers and their children. That source adds: The cDNA synthesis received all extracted RNA, at approximately 1.4 ug per 15 ul. Mothers gave over 8 million TCR beta CDR3 reads each, and children about 3 million each.

The chain joins TRBV7-3 to TRBJ2-5; no firm D call. The clonotype was recovered from a girl aged 2 to 9 in good health. Sequenced material: blood. In DNA form, the CDR3 reads TGTGCCAGCAGCTTAAGTGGCGCGCAGATGGAGACCCAGTACTTC. It encodes CASSLSGAQMETQYF.